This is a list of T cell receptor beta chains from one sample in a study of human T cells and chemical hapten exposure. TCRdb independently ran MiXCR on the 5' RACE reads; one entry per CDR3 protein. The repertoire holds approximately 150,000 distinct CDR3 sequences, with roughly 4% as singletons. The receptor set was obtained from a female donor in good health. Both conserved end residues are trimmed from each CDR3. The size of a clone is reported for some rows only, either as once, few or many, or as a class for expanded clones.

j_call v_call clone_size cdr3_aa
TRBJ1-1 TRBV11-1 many ASSLGEYGTEAF
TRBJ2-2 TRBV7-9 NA ASSRPGQTNTGELF
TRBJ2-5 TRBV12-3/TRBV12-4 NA ASSSSWTNQETQY
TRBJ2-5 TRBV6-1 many ASQAGRTLETQY
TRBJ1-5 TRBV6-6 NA ASSWAGEGQPQH
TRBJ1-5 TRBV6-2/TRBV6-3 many ASSPITLDIQLRDQPQH
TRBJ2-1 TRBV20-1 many SARGGTNYNEQF
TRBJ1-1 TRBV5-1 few ASTVSQNTEAF
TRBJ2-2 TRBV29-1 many SARQGAATGELF
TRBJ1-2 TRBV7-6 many ASSLDGRGYGYT
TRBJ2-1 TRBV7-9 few ASSSRGRTEQF
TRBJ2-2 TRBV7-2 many ASRLQGPSNTGELF
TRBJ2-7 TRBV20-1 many SAGKQTYYEQY
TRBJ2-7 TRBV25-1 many ASSEYTWEQY
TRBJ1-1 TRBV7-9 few ASSLVGVAEAF
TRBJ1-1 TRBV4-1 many ASSQTGAVSAEAF
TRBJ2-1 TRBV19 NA ASSMGGTGLPSDKQF
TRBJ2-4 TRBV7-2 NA ASSLAGTGIQY
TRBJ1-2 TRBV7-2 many ASSLIRDSNYGYT
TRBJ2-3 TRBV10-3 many AISKTRDTQY
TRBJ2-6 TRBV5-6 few ASREWGSGANVLT
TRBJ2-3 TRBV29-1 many SVENTSGTDTQY
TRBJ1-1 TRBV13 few ASRGGWDTEAF
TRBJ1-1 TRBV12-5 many ASGLGPDRGISEAF
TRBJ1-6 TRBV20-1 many SAAPGQGNSPLH
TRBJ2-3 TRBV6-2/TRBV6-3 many ATKARNLRDTQY